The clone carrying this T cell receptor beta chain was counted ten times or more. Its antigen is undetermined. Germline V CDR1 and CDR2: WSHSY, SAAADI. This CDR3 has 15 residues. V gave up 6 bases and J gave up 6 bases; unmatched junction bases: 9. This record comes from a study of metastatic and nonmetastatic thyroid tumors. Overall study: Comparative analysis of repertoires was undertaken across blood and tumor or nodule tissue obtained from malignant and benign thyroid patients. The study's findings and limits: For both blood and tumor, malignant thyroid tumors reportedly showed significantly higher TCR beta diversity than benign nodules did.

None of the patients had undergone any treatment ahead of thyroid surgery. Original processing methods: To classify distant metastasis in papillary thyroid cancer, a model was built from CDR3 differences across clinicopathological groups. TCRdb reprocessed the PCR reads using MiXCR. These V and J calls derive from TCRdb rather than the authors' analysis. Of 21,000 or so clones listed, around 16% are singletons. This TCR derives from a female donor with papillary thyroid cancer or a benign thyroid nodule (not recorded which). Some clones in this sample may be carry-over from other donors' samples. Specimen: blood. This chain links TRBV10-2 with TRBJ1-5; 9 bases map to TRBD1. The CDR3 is CASSEPGQGFQPQHF. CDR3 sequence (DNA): TGCGCCAGCAGCGAACCGGGACAGGGTTTTCAGCCCCAGCATTTT.